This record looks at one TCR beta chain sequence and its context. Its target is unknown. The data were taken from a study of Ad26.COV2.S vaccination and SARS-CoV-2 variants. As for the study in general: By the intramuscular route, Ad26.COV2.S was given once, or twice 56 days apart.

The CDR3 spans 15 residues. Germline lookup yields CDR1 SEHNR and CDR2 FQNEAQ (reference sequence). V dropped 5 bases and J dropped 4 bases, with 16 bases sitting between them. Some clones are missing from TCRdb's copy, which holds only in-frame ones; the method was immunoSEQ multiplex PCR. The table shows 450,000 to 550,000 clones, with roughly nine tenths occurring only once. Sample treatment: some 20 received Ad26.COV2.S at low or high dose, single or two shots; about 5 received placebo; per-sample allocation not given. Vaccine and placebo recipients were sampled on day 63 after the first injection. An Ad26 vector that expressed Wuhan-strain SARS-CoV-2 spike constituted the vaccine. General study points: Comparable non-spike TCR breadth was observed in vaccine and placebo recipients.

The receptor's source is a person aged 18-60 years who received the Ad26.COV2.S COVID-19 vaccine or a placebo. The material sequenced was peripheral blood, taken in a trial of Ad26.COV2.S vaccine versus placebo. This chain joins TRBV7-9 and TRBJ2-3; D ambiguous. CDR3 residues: CASSNTGPRADTQYF. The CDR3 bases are TGTGCCAGCAGCAACACCGGGCCCCGGGCAGATACGCAGTATTTT.